This T cell receptor (beta chain) emerged from a study of blood T cell repertoires in COVID-19. Study summary: Samples of COVID-19 (acute and convalescent) were obtained from the United States, Italy and Spain. Sample material is recorded as cDNA or gDNA derived from T cells, B-cell-depleted T cells, or PBMCs.

Authors' analysis steps: Estimated nucleated cell counts came from reference gene primer amplification. Clones were sequenced by immunoSEQ multiplex PCR, and TCRdb holds only the in-frame ones, with some missing. V and J calls plus clone size are reproduced from that table; the DNA served to infer D and trimming. Seen here are approximately 81,000 clones, around 80% observed once, and the top ten hold approximately 7.3%. The CDR3 is made up of 17 amino acids. Between the trimmed V and J ends, which lost 4 bases and 4 bases, there was a span of 21 bases. Per germline, CDR1 LNHDA and CDR2 SQIVND (reference sequence).

Source material: peripheral blood. The genes are TRBV19 and TRBJ2-3, with D tentatively TRBD1 (6 bases). This clonotype originated in a human donor in a cohort sampled during active COVID-19. CDR3: CASSRRRLLGGPDTQYF. The CDR3 region has the DNA TGTGCCAGTAGTAGACGCCGCCTCCTTGGGGGCCCAGATACGCAGTATTTT.